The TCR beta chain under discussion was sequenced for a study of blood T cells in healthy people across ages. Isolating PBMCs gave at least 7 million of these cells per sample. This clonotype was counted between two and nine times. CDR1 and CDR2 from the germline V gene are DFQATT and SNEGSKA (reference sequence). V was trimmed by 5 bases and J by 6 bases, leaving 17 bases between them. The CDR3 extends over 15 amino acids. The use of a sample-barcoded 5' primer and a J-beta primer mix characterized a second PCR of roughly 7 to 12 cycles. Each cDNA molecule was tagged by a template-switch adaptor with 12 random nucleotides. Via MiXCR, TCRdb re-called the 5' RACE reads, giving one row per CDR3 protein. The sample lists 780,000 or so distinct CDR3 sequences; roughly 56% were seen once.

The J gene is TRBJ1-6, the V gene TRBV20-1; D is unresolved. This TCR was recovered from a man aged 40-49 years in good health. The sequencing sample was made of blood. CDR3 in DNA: TGCAGTGCTCCAATGAGCAGGAGCCTTAATTCACCCCTCCACTTT. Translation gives CSAPMSRSLNSPLHF.